The rows below give T cell receptor beta chains drawn from one sample of a study of T cell clonotyping in hematopoietic cell transplantation. Method: immunoSEQ multiplex PCR; TCRdb's copy keeps in-frame clones and lacks some. The repertoire includes around 80,000 clones, about 96% of them detected once, and 1.5% to 2% sits in the top ten. The specimen comprised peripheral blood mononuclear cells, sampled before stem cell transplant. These receptors were taken from a woman in her forties or fifties with acute myeloid leukemia. Some clones in this sample may be carry-over from other donors' samples. The CDR3 runs from the conserved cysteine through the conserved F or W. The D gene is left open where the match is weak. For some rows the clone size is stated as once, few or many, or as a class when expanded; others skip it.

d_call | j_call | clone_size | v_call | cdr3_aa | cdr3_nt
TRBD2 | TRBJ2-3 | NA | TRBV29-1 | CSVISGGASTDTQYF | TGCAGCGTTATTAGCGGGGGGGCAAGCACAGATACGCAGTATTTT
NA | TRBJ1-2 | NA | TRBV4-1 | CASSQGETALYGYTF | TGCGCCAGCAGCCAAGGGGAGACAGCTCTCTATGGCTACACCTTC
NA | TRBJ1-2 | NA | TRBV19 | CASSQSNYGYTF | TGTGCCAGTAGTCAGAGCAACTATGGCTACACCTTC
TRBD2 | TRBJ2-5 | NA | TRBV27 | CASSWLAGVQETQYF | TGTGCCAGCAGTTGGCTAGCGGGGGTACAAGAGACCCAGTACTTC
NA | TRBJ1-2 | NA | TRBV19 | CASSMGPANYGYTF | TGTGCCAGTAGTATGGGGCCAGCCAACTATGGCTACACCTTC
TRBD1 | TRBJ1-5 | NA | TRBV19 | CASSDRGHHQPQHF | TGTGCCAGTAGCGACAGGGGACATCATCAGCCCCAGCATTTT
TRBD2 | TRBJ2-5 | NA | TRBV27 | CASSTVAGVETQYF | TGTGCCAGCAGTACGGTAGCGGGAGTGGAGACCCAGTACTTC
TRBD2 | TRBJ2-5 | NA | TRBV29-1 | CSVGGLAGGKETQYF | TGCAGCGTCGGGGGACTAGCGGGGGGTAAAGAGACCCAGTACTTC
TRBD1 | TRBJ2-7 | NA | TRBV4-1 | CASSQEWDRISYEQYF | TGCGCCAGCAGCCAAGAGTGGGACAGGATCAGCTACGAGCAGTACTTC
NA | TRBJ1-3 | NA | TRBV29-1 | CSVESGFGNTIYF | TGCAGCGTGGAGTCCGGATTCGGAAACACCATATATTTT
TRBD2 | TRBJ2-5 | NA | TRBV19 | CASSIHSGSLQETQYF | TGTGCCAGTAGTATTCACAGCGGGAGTCTCCAAGAGACCCAGTACTTC
NA | TRBJ1-4 | NA | TRBV4-1 | CASSQYTSGPNEKLFF | TGCGCCAGCAGCCAGTATACTTCAGGGCCTAATGAAAAACTGTTTTTT
TRBD2 | TRBJ2-1 | NA | TRBV11-2 | CASSLEAGGFNEQFF | TGTGCCAGCAGCTTAGAAGCGGGAGGGTTCAATGAGCAGTTCTTC
NA | TRBJ2-2 | few | TRBV9 | CASRFGGELFF | TGTGCCAGCAGGTTCGGCGGGGAGCTGTTTTTT
NA | TRBJ1-1 | NA | TRBV7-9 | CASSPPFF | TGTGCCAGCAGCCCACCTTTCTTT
NA | TRBJ1-1 | once | TRBV5-6 | CASSRWGQPYGTEAFF | TGTGCCAGCAGCCGATGGGGACAACCATACGGTACTGAAGCTTTCTTT
TRBD1 | TRBJ2-3 | NA | TRBV6-5 | CASSYDRGRADTQYF | TGTGCCAGCAGTTATGACAGGGGTCGGGCAGATACGCAGTATTTT
TRBD1 | TRBJ2-4 | NA | TRBV6-5 | CASSYSDRGSNIQYF | TGTGCCAGCAGTTACTCGGACAGGGGGTCAAACATTCAGTACTTC
TRBD2 | TRBJ2-3 | NA | TRBV6-6 | CASRSSGMFADTQYF | TGTGCCAGCAGGTCTAGCGGGATGTTCGCAGATACGCAGTATTTT
NA | TRBJ1-4 | once | TRBV7-2 | CASSLAVGMDEKLFF | TGTGCCAGCAGCCTCGCGGTGGGGATGGACGAAAAACTGTTTTTT
NA | TRBJ1-2 | NA | TRBV30 | CAWSVRGRGYTF | TGTGCCTGGAGTGTACGGGGGCGTGGCTACACCTTC
TRBD2 | TRBJ2-5 | NA | TRBV7-9 | CASNITELSGSPQETQYF | TGTGCCAGCAACATAACCGAGTTGAGCGGGAGCCCCCAAGAGACCCAGTACTTC
TRBD2 | TRBJ2-7 | NA | TRBV9 | CASSVSGTSSYEQYF | TGTGCCAGCAGCGTCTCCGGGACTAGCTCCTACGAGCAGTACTTC
NA | TRBJ1-1 | NA | TRBV27 | CASSGTVYTEAFF | TGTGCCAGCAGCGGGACTGTATACACTGAAGCTTTCTTT
NA | TRBJ2-3 | NA | TRBV29-1 | CSVAGTSSTDTQYF | TGCAGCGTGGCCGGGACTTCTAGCACAGATACGCAGTATTTT